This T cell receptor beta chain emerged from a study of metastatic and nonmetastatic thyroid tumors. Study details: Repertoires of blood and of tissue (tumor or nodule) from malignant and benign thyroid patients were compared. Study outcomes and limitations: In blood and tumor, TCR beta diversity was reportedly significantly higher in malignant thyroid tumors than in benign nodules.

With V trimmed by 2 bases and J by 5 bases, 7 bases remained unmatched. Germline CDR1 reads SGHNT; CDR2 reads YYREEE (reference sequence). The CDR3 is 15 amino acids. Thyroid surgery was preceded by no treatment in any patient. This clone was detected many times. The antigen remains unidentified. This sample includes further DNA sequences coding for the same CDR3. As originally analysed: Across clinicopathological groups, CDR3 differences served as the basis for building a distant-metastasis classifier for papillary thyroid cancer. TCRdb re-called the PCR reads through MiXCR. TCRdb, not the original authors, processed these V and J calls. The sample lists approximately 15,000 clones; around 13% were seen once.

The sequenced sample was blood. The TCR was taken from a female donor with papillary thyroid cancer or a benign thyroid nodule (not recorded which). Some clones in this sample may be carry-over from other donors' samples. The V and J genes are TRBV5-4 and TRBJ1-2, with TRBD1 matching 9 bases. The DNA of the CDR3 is TGTGCCAGCAGCTTCGGGGACAGGGTCGGATATGGCTACACCTTC. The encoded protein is CASSFGDRVGYGYTF. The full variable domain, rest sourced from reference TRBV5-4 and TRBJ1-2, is ETGVTQSPTHLIKTRGQQVTLRCSSQSGHNTVSWYQQALGQGPQFIFQYYREEENGRGNFPPRFSGLQFPNYSSELNVNALELDDSALYLCASSFGDRVGYGYTFGSGTRLTVV.